This T cell receptor (beta chain) stems from a study of shared clonotypes between healthy human individuals. Study results and limitations: Clonotypes not shared had lower generation probabilities than those common to all four donors.

Recent vaccinations or acute infections were absent in the healthy HIV-negative adult donors. Within Nashville, Tennessee resided all donors, each a Caucasian adult. Negatively enriched CD4+ T cells were divided by CD45RA into naive and memory. The repertoire was sequenced with immunoSEQ multiplex PCR; TCRdb's copy has only in-frame clones and lacks some. The data show more than 1.2 million clones, 98% seen once. This clone was seen once. What it binds is unknown. This sequence originates from a man in his thirties or forties in good health. Sequenced input: naive CD4+ T cells sorted from blood. Stated subset: CD45RA+ positively selected.

CDR3 coding DNA: TGTGCCAGCAGGTTCAGGGGAGACGCCTATGGCTACACCTTC. Amino acid sequence: CASRFRGDAYGYTF. The chain recombines TRBV5-4 with TRBJ1-2, with a tentative D call TRBD1 (6 bases). V was clipped by 5 bases and J by 4 bases, with 15 bases between them. The germline CDR1 and CDR2 sequences are SGHNT and YYREEE (reference sequence). The CDR3 contains 14 residues.